These T cell receptor beta chains were read from a single sample in a study of T cells in Graves' hyperthyroidism and ophthalmopathy. TCRdb reprocessed the multiplex PCR reads via MiXCR and lists one record per CDR3 protein. The table shows some 690,000 distinct CDR3 sequences, with approximately 15% occurring only once. The material sequenced was blood. The origin of the receptors is a man between 50 and 59 years old with Graves' hyperthyroidism. The CDR3 runs from the conserved cysteine through the conserved F or W. The D gene is left open where the match is weak. Rows may omit the clone size; those that give it use once, few, many or a size class.

NA | TRBJ1-4 | TRBD1 | TRBV30 | CAWSPGTGTEKLFF | TGTGCCTGGAGTCCCGGGACAGGGACTGAAAAACTGTTTTTT
NA | TRBJ2-2 | NA | TRBV4-1 | CASSQGGQGTGELFF | TGCGCCAGCAGCCAAGGGGGTCAGGGCACCGGGGAGCTGTTTTTT
many | TRBJ2-7 | NA | TRBV6-1 | CASSRSTLRADYEQYF | TGTGCCAGCAGTAGATCGACGCTAAGGGCCGACTACGAGCAGTACTTC
NA | TRBJ2-3 | NA | TRBV4-1 | CASSRSMSQQDTQYF | TGCGCCAGCAGCCGATCGATGAGTCAGCAAGATACGCAGTATTTT
many | TRBJ1-2 | NA | TRBV6-1 | CASEISRRAGYTF | TGTGCCAGCGAAATAAGCCGGAGAGCTGGCTACACCTTC
NA | TRBJ2-5 | TRBD2 | TRBV19 | CASGRLAGGQETQYF | TGTGCCAGTGGACGACTAGCGGGAGGGCAAGAGACCCAGTACTTC
many | TRBJ2-1 | NA | TRBV6-2/TRBV6-3 | CASIFTSCSSYNEQFF | TGTGCCAGCATCTTTACTAGCTGCAGCTCCTACAATGAGCAGTTCTTC
few | TRBJ2-3 | TRBD1 | TRBV29-1 | CSVPRTGGTDTQYF | TGCAGCGTTCCAAGGACAGGGGGCACAGATACGCAGTATTTT
NA | TRBJ2-1 | TRBD1 | TRBV25-1 | CASSESGQDYNEQFF | TGTGCCAGCAGTGAGTCGGGACAGGACTACAATGAGCAGTTCTTC
many | TRBJ2-7 | TRBD1 | TRBV9 | CASSPWDRARPGEQYF | TGTGCCAGCAGCCCCTGGGACAGGGCCCGACCAGGGGAGCAGTACTTC
many | TRBJ1-2 | TRBD1 | TRBV12-3/TRBV12-4 | CASSLNPGQGPAVDYGYTF | TGTGCCAGCAGTTTAAATCCGGGACAGGGGCCCGCTGTTGACTATGGCTACACCTTC
NA | TRBJ2-7 | NA | TRBV20-1 | CSAEGTTRGSYEQYF | TGCAGTGCTGAGGGCACTACTAGGGGCTCCTACGAGCAGTACTTC
many | TRBJ2-7 | TRBD2 | TRBV6-6 | CASSYASGSLYEQYF | TGTGCCAGCAGTTACGCTAGCGGGAGTCTCTACGAGCAGTACTTC
few | TRBJ2-1 | NA | TRBV25-1 | CASNGQFNEQFF | TGTGCCAGCAATGGACAGTTCAATGAGCAGTTCTTC
many | TRBJ1-6 | NA | TRBV7-2 | CASSPIRVNSPLHF | TGTGCCAGCAGCCCGATAAGGGTGAATTCACCCCTCCACTTT
NA | TRBJ2-2 | NA | TRBV19 | CASSIGGSPPGELFF | TGTGCCAGTAGTATAGGTGGGAGCCCCCCCGGGGAGCTGTTTTTT
few | TRBJ2-1 | NA | TRBV18 | CASSPPSRAGAYEQFF | TGTGCCAGCTCACCACCTAGTCGGGCCGGAGCTTATGAGCAGTTCTTC
NA | TRBJ1-1 | NA | TRBV10-2 | CASSELRSANTEAFF | TGCGCCAGCAGTGAGCTGAGGAGTGCAAACACTGAAGCTTTCTTT
NA | TRBJ1-1 | TRBD1 | TRBV3-1 | CASSEGTVPTEAFF | TGTGCCAGCAGCGAAGGGACAGTCCCCACTGAAGCTTTCTTT
few | TRBJ1-2 | NA | TRBV3-1 | CASSQDEGSYTF | TGTGCCAGCAGCCAAGATGAGGGGAGCTACACCTTC
many | TRBJ2-2 | NA | TRBV14 | CASSQGPPVMRVTGELFF | TGTGCCAGCAGCCAAGGACCCCCGGTCATGCGGGTCACCGGGGAGCTGTTTTTT
NA | TRBJ1-5 | NA | TRBV15 | CATSGDGEVGQPQHF | TGTGCCACCAGCGGTGACGGTGAGGTCGGTCAGCCCCAGCATTTT
NA | TRBJ2-7 | NA | TRBV6-2/TRBV6-3 | CASMTQGSYEQYF | TGTGCCAGCATGACGCAGGGCTCCTACGAGCAGTACTTC
many | TRBJ2-1 | NA | TRBV11-2 | CASSSTPGWHADNEQFF | TGTGCCAGCAGCTCCACCCCAGGTTGGCACGCAGACAATGAGCAGTTCTTC
few | TRBJ2-1 | NA | TRBV6-1 | CAVQGFNEQFF | TGTGCCGTCCAGGGGTTCAATGAGCAGTTCTTC
NA | TRBJ1-6 | NA | TRBV12-3/TRBV12-4 | CASSFGRTSYNSPLHF | TGTGCCAGCAGTTTTGGGCGCACCTCCTATAATTCACCCCTCCACTTT
NA | TRBJ2-7 | NA | TRBV5-1 | CASSLFGGASYEQYF | TGCGCCAGCAGCTTGTTCGGCGGTGCCTCCTACGAGCAGTACTTC
NA | TRBJ1-2 | TRBD1 | TRBV4-1 | CASSQDYRGDGYTF | TGCGCCAGCAGCCAAGATTACAGGGGTGATGGCTACACCTTC